The present T cell receptor beta chain was sequenced within a study of blood T cells in healthy people across ages (dated by TCRdb to between 2014 and 2017). A note on the overall study: In model experiments, roughly one uniquely barcoded TCR beta cDNA molecule per two T cells was captured by template switching. The study measured age-related changes in TCR beta repertoire diversity using deep sequencing normalized with unique cDNA molecular identifiers. Donors were grouped into four age groups: young (average roughly 17 years), middle-aged (around 39), aged (around 60) and long-lived (just over 80). For two donors (one aged 18 to 29 and one aged 80 or older), the study analyzed two additional independent replicas of 1 million unique cDNA reads from the same blood draw. General findings and caveats noted by the study authors: Observed TCR beta diversity per million T cells fell roughly linearly with age, and a significant reduction was already apparent by age roughly 40. Conclusive comparison of naive and antigen-experienced compartments was prevented by the profiling of bulk unsorted PBMCs. Observed TCR beta diversity correlated strongly with the percentage of naive T cells measured by flow cytometry. Because donor CMV infection status was unknown, age-related changes in expanded clonotypes were potentially confounded. Estimates of total diversity based on one million sequenced T cells were regarded as lower bounds and as underestimates. Compared with the aged group, more naive CD4+ T cells, fewer expanded clones and increased TCR diversity were shown by the long-lived group, suggesting age selection.

With regard to this clonotype: What this receptor recognizes is not known. No much larger clonotype is one base removed from it; base qualities were not supplied.

The protocol used for the library was 5' RACE. The instrument was an Illumina HiSeq 2500. A second about 6 to 11 cycle PCR used a sample-barcoded 5' primer and a J-beta primer mix. A unique molecular identifier was introduced onto each TCR beta cDNA molecule by a template-switch 5' adaptor carrying 12 random nucleotides. Each sample yielded at least 2.5 million CDR3-containing paired-end reads. The Mint cDNA synthesis kit, primed by a TRBC-specific oligonucleotide, was used to synthesize first-strand cDNA from all RNA. After uracil-DNA glycosylase treatment, a first 18-cycle PCR used universal primers M1SS and BC2_uni_R on all cDNA. In the source study's methods: Each sample was normalized by randomly selecting 1 million high-quality reads, each carrying a distinct molecular identifier. Instead of being binned into consensus sequences, reads that shared molecular identifiers were thrown out. MiTCR, run with a Q25 quality threshold and the strictest error-elimination algorithm, handled CDR3 identification, clonotype clustering and error correction. A nonparametric unseen species model with Euler transformation was used to estimate lower-bound total TCR beta diversity. TCRdb's own reprocessing of the public reads used fastp at Q25 and MiXCR and kept productive beta chains. A single entry per CDR3 protein holds the most common genes and DNA from its merged rows. The V and J calls shown here were made by TCRdb, not taken from the authors' results. Counted in this sample were approximately 780,000 distinct CDR3 sequences; more than 25% of them appeared once. Jointly, the top ten make up around 2.9% of the sample.

The approximately 39 donors, aged about 6 to 100 years, were systemically healthy Caucasian individuals from Russia. Each donor gave roughly 9 milliliters of peripheral blood, drawn into EDTA-treated Vacutainer tubes. Ficoll-Paque density-gradient centrifugation was used to isolate PBMCs, with at least 7 million per sample. Total RNA, at least 6 micrograms per sample, was extracted from PBMCs with Trizol reagent. The percentages of naive CD45RAhigh/CD27high T cells were determined by flow cytometry on a PBMC aliquot from every donor. The CDR3 starts with the cysteine, ends with the phenylalanine, and has 14 residues. Of the read, only the CDR3 DNA is kept; its 42 bases are in frame from base 1. Trimming at the junction amounts to 6 bases on V and 7 bases on J, and the germline ends lie 19 bases apart. The germline V gene (reference sequence) specifies SGHKS as CDR1 and YYEKEE as CDR2. A further study also used this sample, focusing on T cells of mothers and their children. In that second paper, the authors write: Nine systemically healthy Caucasian individuals, comprising three mothers and their six children, were included as donors. cDNA synthesis used all of the extracted RNA, with about 1.5 ug of RNA in each 15 ul reaction. In the second PCR, the M1S primer added sample barcodes and 2-4 random nucleotides. Over 8 million TCR beta CDR3 reads were obtained for each mother, and approximately 2.9 million reads were obtained for each child. In both related and unrelated pairs, thymic selection shapes the output of TCR recombination in a similar way, with inherited differences having only a minor effect. Normalized repertoire overlap was always slightly but never significantly higher in related than unrelated mother-child pairs. With a sensitivity of approximately 100 clones per million clonotypes, no persistent microchimeric T cell clones were detected. In the study, deep NGS was used to compare the TCR beta repertoires of mothers and children, and features distinguishing related mother-child pairs from unrelated individuals were sought. The mean age was approximately 41 +/- 4 years for the mothers and about 12 +/- 4 years for the children. Libraries were sequenced on Illumina HiSeq 2000 with 100+100 nt paired-end reads after adapter ligation with NEBNext reagents. To prevent cross-contamination, the mother and child libraries were prepared a month apart and were sequenced in separate runs. For each donor, somewhere between about 450,000 and 2,000,000 distinct TCR beta clonotypes were identified. Naive TCR beta clonotypes were estimated from low-frequency clonotypes matched to each donor's FACS-determined naive share, without sorting.

The sample consisted of blood. The V and J segments used are TRBV5-5 and TRBJ1-1; the D segment could be TRBD1, given 5 matching bases. This sequence originates from a boy between 5 and 17 years old in good health. The DNA sequence is given as TGTGCCAGCAACGTCAACGCAGGGCGCTTTGAAGCTTTCTTT. This encodes CASNVNAGRFEAFF. Here the CDR3 is joined to the reference TRBV5-5 and TRBJ1-1 genes, and the full variable domain is: DAGVTQSPTHLIKTRGQQVTLRCSPISGHKSVSWYQQVLGQGPQFIFQYYEKEERGRGNFPDRFSARQFPNYSSELNVNALLLGDSALYLCASNVNAGRFEAFFGQGTRLTVV.